A single sample is the source of the 9 T cell receptor beta chains below, sequenced in a study of blood T cells in healthy people across ages. The authors ran a second PCR of about 7 to 11 cycles using a sample-barcoded 5' primer and a J-beta primer mix. Using its own MiXCR run on the 5' RACE reads, TCRdb lists one record per CDR3 protein. The sample includes approximately 830,000 distinct CDR3 sequences, approximately 67% seen only once; the top ten take about a quarter. The sequenced sample consisted of blood. The origin of the receptors is a man aged 25-40 years in good health.

The chain joins TRBV7-3 to TRBJ2-2, with D tentatively TRBD1 or TRBD2 (6 bases each). Germline CDR1 SGHTA, CDR2 FQGTGA. The CDR3 is 14 amino acids. The V end lost 3 bases, the J end lost 8 bases, and 13 bases lay between the germline ends. The CDR3 DNA sequence: TGTGCCAGCAGCTTCCGGGGGCCGCCGGGGGAGCTGTTTTTT. Residues: CASSFRGPPGELFF.

The chain links TRBV10-3 to TRBJ2-5, with 7 bases aligning to TRBD1. Judging by the DNA end, TRBJ2-7 fits better; the J call may be wrong. The CDR3 sequence is 14 residues long. Germline CDR1 ENHRY, CDR2 SYGVKD. CDR3 loop: CAISEEKQGNEQYF. The CDR3 nucleotides are TGTGCCATCAGTGAGGAAAAACAGGGGAACGAGCAGTACTTC.

The rearrangement joins TRBV29-1 to TRBJ1-2; D uncertain. Germline-derived CDR1 and CDR2 are SQVTM and ANQGSEA. Trimming shortened V by 3 bases and J by 4 bases, and 12 bases separated the two germline ends. The CDR3 consists of 13 residues. DNA for the CDR3: TGCAGCGTTGATGGAACAGAAAGCTATGGCTACACCTTC. It specifies CSVDGTESYGYTF.

DNA for the CDR3: TGTGCCAGCAGTTACCGAGGATATACCTACGAGCAGTACTTC. Its protein product is CASSYRGYTYEQYF. This chain joins TRBV6-5 and TRBJ2-7; no definite D call. The germline V and J ends were trimmed by 2 bases and 2 bases, with 10 bases remaining between them. The CDR3 is 14 amino acids. Looked up from germline, CDR1 is MNHEY and CDR2 is SVGAGI.

The chain's CDR3 is CASSSGARIQGNTGELFF. The DNA of the CDR3 is TGTGCCAGCAGCTCAGGGGCTCGTATACAGGGGAACACCGGGGAGCTGTTTTTT. V gene TRBV7-9 combines with J gene TRBJ2-2; maybe TRBD1 (6 bases). In germline, CDR1 is SEHNR, CDR2 FQNEAQ (reference sequence). With 4 bases removed from V and 1 base from J, the gap between germline ends came to 19 bases. This CDR3 comprises 18 residues.

The chain joins TRBV29-1 to TRBJ2-4; 7 nucleotides agree with TRBD1. The assigned J gene may be wrong: the sequence end matches TRBJ2-7 better. The CDR3 runs to 13 residues. Per the germline V gene, CDR1 is SQVTM and CDR2 is ANQGSEA. CDR3 coding DNA: TGCAGCGTCCGTAGGGCACAGGGGTACGAGCAGTACTTC. Amino acids: CSVRRAQGYEQYF.

This clonotype has more than one count but fewer than ten. J is TRBJ2-5 and V is TRBV5-1; D unclear. V lost 4 bases and J 1 base, leaving 8 bases between the germline ends. The CDR3 spans 13 residues. Germline V gives CDR1 SGHRS, CDR2 YFSETQ. The DNA of the CDR3 is TGCGCCAGCAGCGTCGGCCCCCAAGAGACCCAGTACTTC. Its translation: CASSVGPQETQYF.

V is TRBV7-3 and J is TRBJ1-6; maybe TRBD1 (5 bases). CDR3 length equals 14 residues. V lost 3 bases, J lost 10 bases, and 13 bases lay in between. The germline CDR1 and CDR2 sequences are SGHTA and FQGTGA. Written as DNA, the CDR3 is TGTGCCAGCAGCTTGACAGTCACAGGCTCACCCCTCCACTTT. Protein product: CASSLTVTGSPLHF. Using reference TRBV7-3 and TRBJ1-6 for the parts outside the CDR3, the full variable domain is GAGVSQTPSNKVTEKGKYVELRCDPISGHTALYWYRQSLGQGPEFLIYFQGTGAADDSGLPNDRFFAVRPEGSVSTLKIQRTERGDSAVYLCASSLTVTGSPLHFGNGTRLTVT.

The chain recombines TRBV20-1 with TRBJ2-7; D remains unclear. The germline V gene has CDR1 DFQATT and CDR2 SNEGSKA (reference sequence). The V gene lost 5 bases and the J gene lost 0 bases, with 14 bases spanning the gap. This CDR3 spans 14 amino acids. The CDR3 bases are TGCAGTGCTGAAGGGCCCTTAAGCTCCTACGAGCAGTACTTC. This sequence encodes CSAEGPLSSYEQYF.